This T cell receptor (beta chain) came from a study of T cell responses to AZD1222 COVID-19 vaccine. Doses given second, at about 4 or about 12 weeks, were pooled. The trim removed 1 base at V and 9 bases at J, leaving 10 bases unmatched. Germline CDR1 is MDHEN and CDR2 is SYDVKM. CDR3 length: 17 residues. Assay used: immunoSEQ multiplex PCR; TCRdb lists only in-frame clones, some missing. The sample holds 75,000 to 85,000 clones; roughly 88% are singletons and the top ten take 1.3% to 1.5%. This clone showed up just once. Its target is unknown. Overall study findings and caveats: Recipients of two AZD1222 doses showed rising Spike-specific TCR breadth and depth. Vaccine-associated CD4 TCRs ranged over spike, dominating at 160-218 and 743-854. The peak T cell response came first, and repertoires were sampled only after it.

This chain connects TRBV28 to TRBJ1-6, with TRBD1 matching over 9 bases. This clonotype originated in an adult who received the AZD1222 COVID-19 vaccine. The sequences come from peripheral blood, collected 28 days after the second AZD1222 dose. CDR3 residues: CASSLSRTGTGSSPLHF. The CDR3 DNA sequence: TGTGCCAGCAGTTTATCACGGACGGGGACAGGGAGTTCACCCCTCCACTTT.